Listed below are T cell receptor beta chains from one sample, sequenced in a study of OX40 agonist ivuxolimab in advanced cancers. Sequencing used immunoSEQ multiplex PCR; TCRdb keeps in-frame clones, though not all of them. Counted here are tens of thousands of clones, roughly nine tenths occurring once; the ten biggest clones make up more than 0.8%. The input for sequencing was CD4+ or CD8+ T cells sorted from blood, taken in a trial of the OX40 agonist ivuxolimab. The source is an adult with an advanced solid tumor such as melanoma, head and neck, liver or kidney cancer. CDR3s include the opening cysteine and the closing phenylalanine or tryptophan. A D gene is named only where the DNA matches it firmly. Clone size is not always given. Where it is, it says once, few, many or a class for expanded clones.

d_call: -; v_call: TRBV19; j_call: TRBJ1-1; cdr3_length: 13; clone_size: -; cdr3_aa: CASSSQGGTEAFF; cdr3_nt: TGTGCCAGTAGTTCACAGGGTGGGACTGAAGCTTTCTTT
d_call: -; v_call: TRBV27; j_call: TRBJ1-6; cdr3_length: 14; clone_size: -; cdr3_aa: CASSLLQGLSPLHF; cdr3_nt: TGTGCCAGCAGTTTACTACAGGGCCTTTCACCCCTCCACTTT
d_call: TRBD2; v_call: TRBV9; j_call: TRBJ2-5; cdr3_length: 16; clone_size: -; cdr3_aa: CASSVVPSGSLETQYF; cdr3_nt: TGTGCCAGCAGCGTAGTGCCTAGCGGGAGTTTGGAGACCCAGTACTTC
d_call: TRBD1; v_call: TRBV6-1; j_call: TRBJ1-1; cdr3_length: 15; clone_size: -; cdr3_aa: CASSIWTGMNTEAFF; cdr3_nt: TGTGCCAGCAGTATATGGACAGGGATGAACACTGAAGCTTTCTTT
d_call: -; v_call: TRBV19; j_call: TRBJ2-7; cdr3_length: 17; clone_size: -; cdr3_aa: CASSPTQTGTRIYEQYF; cdr3_nt: TGTGCCAGTAGCCCAACCCAAACCGGGACAAGAATCTACGAGCAGTACTTC
d_call: TRBD1; v_call: TRBV29-1; j_call: TRBJ2-3; cdr3_length: 13; clone_size: -; cdr3_aa: CSLTGSSTDTQYF; cdr3_nt: TGCAGCCTGACAGGGTCTAGCACAGATACGCAGTATTTT
d_call: TRBD2; v_call: TRBV30; j_call: TRBJ2-3; cdr3_length: 17; clone_size: -; cdr3_aa: CAWSVPLGRGRPDTQYF; cdr3_nt: TGTGCCTGGAGTGTTCCTCTAGGGAGGGGTCGACCAGATACGCAGTATTTT
d_call: -; v_call: TRBV27; j_call: TRBJ1-4; cdr3_length: 14; clone_size: -; cdr3_aa: CASRIRDRSEKLFF; cdr3_nt: TGTGCCAGCAGAATCCGGGACCGCTCTGAAAAACTGTTTTTT
d_call: -; v_call: TRBV2; j_call: TRBJ2-5; cdr3_length: 14; clone_size: -; cdr3_aa: CASREGSVQETQYF; cdr3_nt: TGTGCCAGCAGGGAGGGGAGCGTGCAAGAGACCCAGTACTTC
d_call: TRBD2; v_call: TRBV4-1; j_call: TRBJ2-1; cdr3_length: 18; clone_size: -; cdr3_aa: CASSRLAGGRSGYNEQFF; cdr3_nt: TGCGCCAGCAGTCGACTAGCGGGAGGGCGGAGTGGCTACAATGAGCAGTTCTTC
d_call: -; v_call: TRBV10-1; j_call: TRBJ2-1; cdr3_length: 13; clone_size: -; cdr3_aa: CASSPASYNEQFF; cdr3_nt: TGCGCCAGCAGTCCGGCTAGCTACAATGAGCAGTTCTTC
d_call: -; v_call: TRBV7-8; j_call: TRBJ2-7; cdr3_length: 14; clone_size: -; cdr3_aa: CASSSTRDSYEQYF; cdr3_nt: TGTGCCAGCAGCTCCACCAGGGACTCCTACGAGCAGTACTTC
d_call: TRBD1; v_call: TRBV5-4; j_call: TRBJ2-5; cdr3_length: 14; clone_size: -; cdr3_aa: CASSRTGRGETQYF; cdr3_nt: TGTGCCAGCAGCCGGACAGGGAGAGGGGAGACCCAGTACTTC
d_call: -; v_call: TRBV10-3; j_call: TRBJ2-7; cdr3_length: 11; clone_size: -; cdr3_aa: CAIGPYYEQYF; cdr3_nt: TGTGCCATCGGACCCTACTACGAGCAGTACTTC
d_call: -; v_call: TRBV5-1; j_call: TRBJ1-4; cdr3_length: 14; clone_size: -; cdr3_aa: CASSLTATNEKLFF; cdr3_nt: TGCGCCAGCAGCTTGACGGCAACTAATGAAAAACTGTTTTTT
d_call: TRBD1; v_call: TRBV19; j_call: TRBJ1-2; cdr3_length: 13; clone_size: -; cdr3_aa: CASSPGGSGGYTF; cdr3_nt: TGTGCCAGTAGTCCAGGGGGAAGCGGTGGCTACACCTTC
d_call: -; v_call: TRBV9; j_call: TRBJ2-7; cdr3_length: 13; clone_size: once; cdr3_aa: CASSPRVTGEQYF; cdr3_nt: TGTGCCAGCAGCCCGCGGGTGACGGGCGAGCAGTACTTC
d_call: TRBD1; v_call: TRBV11-2; j_call: TRBJ1-3; cdr3_length: 16; clone_size: -; cdr3_aa: CASSTRQGISGNTIYF; cdr3_nt: TGTGCCAGCAGCACTCGACAGGGCATTTCTGGAAACACCATATATTTT
d_call: TRBD2; v_call: TRBV27; j_call: TRBJ2-7; cdr3_length: 15; clone_size: -; cdr3_aa: CASSSPLAGPYEQYF; cdr3_nt: TGTGCCAGCAGTTCCCCGCTAGCGGGCCCCTACGAGCAGTACTTC
d_call: TRBD2; v_call: TRBV6-6; j_call: TRBJ2-1; cdr3_length: 14; clone_size: -; cdr3_aa: CASTASGSYNEQFF; cdr3_nt: TGTGCCAGCACGGCTAGCGGCTCCTACAATGAGCAGTTCTTC
d_call: TRBD1; v_call: TRBV27; j_call: TRBJ2-3; cdr3_length: 14; clone_size: -; cdr3_aa: CASSLGQGPDTQYF; cdr3_nt: TGTGCCAGCAGCCTGGGACAGGGACCAGATACGCAGTATTTT
d_call: TRBD1; v_call: TRBV2; j_call: TRBJ2-7; cdr3_length: 12; clone_size: -; cdr3_aa: CASGTASYEQYF; cdr3_nt: TGTGCTTCGGGGACAGCGTCCTACGAGCAGTACTTC
d_call: -; v_call: TRBV5-1; j_call: TRBJ2-2; cdr3_length: 15; clone_size: -; cdr3_aa: CASSLATANTGELFF; cdr3_nt: TGCGCCAGCAGCTTGGCCACGGCGAACACCGGGGAGCTGTTTTTT
d_call: -; v_call: TRBV7-2; j_call: TRBJ2-7; cdr3_length: 12; clone_size: -; cdr3_aa: CASSLGVYEQYF; cdr3_nt: TGTGCCAGCAGCTTAGGGGTCTACGAGCAGTACTTC
d_call: -; v_call: TRBV25-1; j_call: TRBJ1-2; cdr3_length: 13; clone_size: -; cdr3_aa: CASSELGTYGYTF; cdr3_nt: TGTGCCAGCAGTGAACTAGGTACCTATGGCTACACCTTC
d_call: -; v_call: TRBV1; j_call: TRBJ1-2; cdr3_length: 17; clone_size: -; cdr3_aa: CTSSQAPLSGPTYGYTF; cdr3_nt: TGCACCAGCAGCCAAGCCCCCCTGTCTGGGCCCACCTATGGCTACACCTTC
d_call: -; v_call: TRBV7-9; j_call: TRBJ1-1; cdr3_length: 13; clone_size: -; cdr3_aa: CASSLRGFGEAFF; cdr3_nt: TGTGCCAGCAGCTTAAGAGGCTTCGGTGAAGCTTTCTTT
d_call: TRBD1; v_call: TRBV28; j_call: TRBJ2-7; cdr3_length: 16; clone_size: once; cdr3_aa: CASSPPGTGVSYEQYF; cdr3_nt: TGTGCCAGCAGTCCACCCGGGACAGGTGTCTCCTACGAGCAGTACTTC
d_call: -; v_call: TRBV2; j_call: TRBJ2-5; cdr3_length: 14; clone_size: -; cdr3_aa: CASSDGGLQETQYF; cdr3_nt: TGTGCCAGCAGTGATGGGGGACTCCAAGAGACCCAGTACTTC
d_call: TRBD1; v_call: TRBV6-1; j_call: TRBJ2-7; cdr3_length: 15; clone_size: -; cdr3_aa: CASSDGQGANSEQYF; cdr3_nt: TGTGCCAGCAGTGACGGACAGGGGGCCAATAGCGAGCAGTACTTC
d_call: TRBD2; v_call: TRBV29-1; j_call: TRBJ2-3; cdr3_length: 14; clone_size: -; cdr3_aa: CSVDSLAGTDTQYF; cdr3_nt: TGCAGCGTTGATTCTCTAGCGGGCACAGATACGCAGTATTTT
d_call: -; v_call: TRBV6-5; j_call: TRBJ2-7; cdr3_length: 13; clone_size: -; cdr3_aa: CASSYGLGWEQYF; cdr3_nt: TGTGCCAGCAGTTATGGTCTAGGTTGGGAGCAGTACTTC
d_call: -; v_call: TRBV7-6; j_call: TRBJ1-3; cdr3_length: 15; clone_size: -; cdr3_aa: CASSPKGSPGNTIYF; cdr3_nt: TGTGCCAGCAGCCCAAAGGGGAGTCCTGGAAACACCATATATTTT
d_call: -; v_call: TRBV6-1; j_call: TRBJ1-5; cdr3_length: 15; clone_size: -; cdr3_aa: CASLSPEGGEQPQHF; cdr3_nt: TGTGCCAGCCTCTCCCCTGAGGGCGGAGAGCAGCCCCAGCATTTT
d_call: -; v_call: TRBV19; j_call: TRBJ1-6; cdr3_length: 16; clone_size: few; cdr3_aa: CASSSSGDGALSPLHF; cdr3_nt: TGTGCCAGTAGTAGCTCAGGGGATGGGGCTCTATCACCCCTCCACTTT
d_call: -; v_call: TRBV10-2; j_call: TRBJ2-3; cdr3_length: 13; clone_size: -; cdr3_aa: CASSPEQVYTQYF; cdr3_nt: TGCGCCAGCAGCCCCGAGCAAGTGTATACGCAGTATTTT
d_call: -; v_call: TRBV20-1; j_call: TRBJ2-3; cdr3_length: 10; clone_size: -; cdr3_aa: CSASYGFQYF; cdr3_nt: TGCAGTGCTAGTTACGGTTTCCAGTATTTT
d_call: TRBD1; v_call: TRBV4-1; j_call: TRBJ2-3; cdr3_length: 15; clone_size: once; cdr3_aa: CASSQTGGIADTQYF; cdr3_nt: TGCGCCAGCAGTCAAACAGGGGGGATCGCAGATACGCAGTATTTT
d_call: -; v_call: TRBV5-8; j_call: TRBJ2-7; cdr3_length: 13; clone_size: -; cdr3_aa: CASSPFLSYEQYF; cdr3_nt: TGTGCCAGCAGCCCGTTCCTCTCCTACGAGCAGTACTTC
d_call: TRBD1; v_call: TRBV7-9; j_call: TRBJ1-6; cdr3_length: 13; clone_size: few; cdr3_aa: CASATGVGSPLHF; cdr3_nt: TGTGCCAGCGCGACAGGGGTTGGTTCACCCCTCCACTTT
d_call: -; v_call: TRBV5-1; j_call: TRBJ1-1; cdr3_length: 15; clone_size: few; cdr3_aa: CASSLGQGGDTEAFF; cdr3_nt: TGCGCCAGCAGCTTGGGGCAGGGAGGGGACACTGAAGCTTTCTTT
d_call: -; v_call: TRBV7-2; j_call: TRBJ1-2; cdr3_length: 14; clone_size: -; cdr3_aa: CASSRQEGNYGYTF; cdr3_nt: TGTGCCAGCAGCCGTCAAGAGGGAAACTATGGCTACACCTTC
d_call: -; v_call: TRBV19; j_call: TRBJ2-1; cdr3_length: 16; clone_size: -; cdr3_aa: CASSIATGFRVNEQFF; cdr3_nt: TGTGCCAGTAGTATAGCTACAGGGTTTAGGGTCAATGAGCAGTTCTTC
d_call: TRBD2; v_call: TRBV7-2; j_call: TRBJ2-1; cdr3_length: 15; clone_size: once; cdr3_aa: CASSLSSGSRYEQFF; cdr3_nt: TGTGCCAGCAGCTTATCCAGCGGGAGTAGGTATGAGCAGTTCTTC
d_call: -; v_call: TRBV7-3; j_call: TRBJ1-2; cdr3_length: 14; clone_size: few; cdr3_aa: CASSLTVRGGGYTF; cdr3_nt: TGTGCCAGCAGCTTAACGGTCAGGGGCGGTGGCTACACCTTC
d_call: -; v_call: TRBV11-1; j_call: TRBJ1-2; cdr3_length: 15; clone_size: -; cdr3_aa: CASSLVATANYGYTF; cdr3_nt: TGTGCCAGCAGCTTAGTGGCAACAGCTAACTATGGCTACACCTTC
d_call: -; v_call: TRBV19; j_call: TRBJ2-5; cdr3_length: 14; clone_size: -; cdr3_aa: CASSIGLVQETQYF; cdr3_nt: TGTGCCAGTAGTATAGGGCTAGTACAAGAGACCCAGTACTTC